Listed below are T cell receptor beta chains from one sample, sequenced in a study of T cell changes during pregnancy in multiple sclerosis. Some clones are missing from TCRdb's copy, which holds only in-frame ones; the method was immunoSEQ multiplex PCR. The sample yields under 15,000 clones, approximately 87% seen once. Here the sequenced sample was CD8+ T cells from peripheral blood mononuclear cells, taken after pregnancy. The receptor source for this set is a female donor in good health, enrolled as a control in a pregnancy study. The CDR3 runs from the conserved cysteine through the conserved F or W. Each record gives: D gene, J gene, V gene, clone size, CDR3 protein, CDR3 DNA. The D gene is left open where the match is weak. Rows may omit the clone size; those that give it use once, few, many or a size class.

D: .; J: TRBJ2-7; V: TRBV5-6; size: .; CDR3: CASSATRFEQYF; DNA: TGTGCCAGCAGCGCCACGCGGTTCGAGCAGTACTTC
D: TRBD1; J: TRBJ2-4; V: TRBV28; size: .; CDR3: CASSNGQGDIQYF; DNA: TGTGCCAGCAGTAACGGACAGGGGGACATTCAGTACTTC
D: .; J: TRBJ2-1; V: TRBV4-1; size: .; CDR3: CASSPEFGSYNEQFF; DNA: TGCGCCAGCAGCCCGGAATTCGGGTCTTACAATGAGCAGTTCTTC
D: .; J: TRBJ2-3; V: TRBV9; size: .; CDR3: CASSVAGGGSTDTQYF; DNA: TGTGCCAGCAGCGTAGCAGGGGGAGGTTCCACAGATACGCAGTATTTT
D: .; J: TRBJ1-5; V: TRBV6-1; size: once; CDR3: CASSEVGGAGNQPQHF; DNA: TGTGCCAGCAGTGAGGTCGGGGGAGCGGGCAATCAGCCCCAGCATTTT
D: .; J: TRBJ1-2; V: TRBV29-1; size: .; CDR3: CSSNRVGYGYTF; DNA: TGCAGCTCCAACAGGGTTGGCTATGGCTACACCTTC
D: .; J: TRBJ1-1; V: TRBV21-1; size: .; CDR3: CASSPLRGHSPEAFF; DNA: TGTGCCAGCAGCCCACTCAGGGGGCATAGCCCTGAAGCTTTCTTT
D: .; J: TRBJ1-2; V: TRBV5-5; size: few; CDR3: CASSLSSANYGYTF; DNA: TGTGCCAGCAGCTTGAGTTCAGCTAACTATGGCTACACCTTC
D: .; J: TRBJ1-1; V: TRBV6-5; size: .; CDR3: CASSYGARSQAFF; DNA: TGTGCCAGCAGTTACGGGGCCAGGAGCCAAGCTTTCTTT
D: .; J: TRBJ1-2; V: TRBV27; size: .; CDR3: CASSPHGTFYYGYTF; DNA: TGTGCCAGCAGTCCCCACGGGACATTCTATTATGGCTACACCTTC
D: TRBD1; J: TRBJ1-2; V: TRBV5-4; size: .; CDR3: CASSSDRGNYGYTF; DNA: TGTGCCAGCAGTTCGGACAGGGGTAACTATGGCTACACCTTC
D: TRBD1; J: TRBJ2-1; V: TRBV10-3; size: .; CDR3: CAISELWGQGGEQFF; DNA: TGTGCCATCAGTGAACTCTGGGGACAGGGGGGTGAGCAGTTCTTC
D: TRBD2; J: TRBJ2-7; V: TRBV15; size: .; CDR3: CATSMRAGGLYEQYF; DNA: TGTGCCACCAGTATGAGAGCGGGGGGGCTCTACGAGCAGTACTTC
D: TRBD1; J: TRBJ1-6; V: TRBV4-1; size: .; CDR3: CASSQVMGDRPSPLHF; DNA: TGCGCCAGCAGCCAAGTTATGGGGGACAGGCCTTCACCCCTCCACTTT
D: TRBD1; J: TRBJ1-2; V: TRBV5-5; size: .; CDR3: CASSLQGARYGYTF; DNA: TGTGCCAGCAGCTTACAGGGGGCAAGGTATGGCTACACCTTC
D: .; J: TRBJ2-3; V: TRBV6-1; size: .; CDR3: CASSEVRGLQYF; DNA: TGTGCCAGCAGTGAAGTTCGGGGTTTGCAGTATTTT
D: TRBD1; J: TRBJ2-7; V: TRBV6-1; size: once; CDR3: CASSTGTGFAYEQYF; DNA: TGTGCCAGCAGTACCGGGACAGGTTTTGCCTACGAGCAGTACTTC
D: .; J: TRBJ1-5; V: TRBV28; size: .; CDR3: CASSLRVRQLPNQPQHF; DNA: TGTGCCAGCAGTTTAAGGGTAAGACAGCTCCCGAATCAGCCCCAGCATTTT
D: .; J: TRBJ2-2; V: TRBV4-1; size: .; CDR3: CASSQVVMGGTGELFF; DNA: TGCGCCAGCAGCCAAGTGGTAATGGGAGGTACCGGGGAGCTGTTTTTT
D: .; J: TRBJ2-1; V: TRBV27; size: .; CDR3: CASSLYSGHYNEQFF; DNA: TGTGCCAGCAGTTTATATAGCGGCCACTACAATGAGCAGTTCTTC
D: .; J: TRBJ1-2; V: TRBV4-3; size: .; CDR3: CASSQGLIVGAEGYTF; DNA: TGCGCCAGCAGCCAAGGATTAATCGTAGGGGCGGAGGGCTACACCTTC
D: TRBD1; J: TRBJ1-2; V: TRBV28; size: .; CDR3: CASRPVGQGGGYTF; DNA: TGTGCCAGCAGACCTGTGGGACAGGGAGGTGGCTACACCTTC
D: TRBD2; J: TRBJ2-1; V: TRBV4-2; size: .; CDR3: CASSQDKGLAGNEQFF; DNA: TGTGCCAGCAGCCAAGACAAGGGACTAGCGGGTAATGAGCAGTTCTTC
D: TRBD2; J: TRBJ2-2; V: TRBV6-4; size: .; CDR3: CASRAGGGPTGELFF; DNA: TGTGCCAGCAGAGCCGGGGGGGGCCCGACCGGGGAGCTGTTTTTT
D: TRBD2; J: TRBJ2-3; V: TRBV7-6; size: .; CDR3: CASSPQTSGAVGHTDTQYF; DNA: TGTGCCAGCAGCCCCCAGACTAGCGGGGCGGTGGGGCACACAGATACGCAGTATTTT